These 2 T cell receptor beta chains share one sample of origin, sequenced in a study of blood T cell repertoires in COVID-19 (dated by TCRdb to the early 2020s). Receptors were amplified or captured by the immunoSEQ multiplex PCR assay. What TCRdb holds here is the immuneACCESS table cut down to in-frame rearrangements. Part of the clones is not present; checked against another copy, under half of the missing clones reflect an unresolved V gene, and the others are unexplained. The sample records 200,000 to 250,000 clones, 85% of which are singletons. The leading ten clones occupy 15% to 20% of the sample. The sample comprised PBMCs or T cells enriched from blood (not recorded which). These receptors were obtained from a middle-aged man who had recovered from COVID-19.

J is TRBJ1-5 and V is TRBV3-1 (or the pseudogene TRBV3-2); weak D call: TRBD1 (6 bases). Germline V gives CDR1 LGHDT, CDR2 YNNKEL (reference sequence). The V end lost 2 bases, the J end lost 3 bases, and 11 bases lay between the germline ends. This CDR3 spans 15 amino acids. CDR3 in DNA: TGTGCCAGCAGCCAAAGAGGGGGAGACAATCAGCCCCAGCATTTT. Translated: CASSQRGGDNQPQHF.

The chain links TRBV18 to TRBJ1-1; perhaps TRBD1 as D (5 bases). The germline V gene encodes CDR1 KGHSH and CDR2 LQKENI. CDR3 length: 14 residues. V dropped 2 bases and J dropped 5 bases, with 12 bases sitting between them. CDR3 loop: CASSPGRGWTEAFF. CDR3 nucleotides: TGTGCCAGCTCACCAGGGCGGGGGTGGACTGAAGCTTTCTTT.